Each of the 23 T cell receptor beta chains below was sequenced from the same sample in a study of cytomegalovirus exposure and HLA in healthy donors. The PCR contained 60 Vbeta and 13 Jbeta primers. Clones were read by immunoSEQ multiplex PCR, and TCRdb kept only the in-frame ones, dropping some. The table records about 150,000 clones, about 75% of them present only once. The source material was PBMCs. These TCRs come from a male donor in good health and CMV-seronegative.

The chain has TRBV27 and TRBJ2-1; a weak D match, TRBD2 (5 bases). This CDR3 contains 13 residues. Trimming removed 5 bases from V and 2 bases from J, with 7 bases in between. Germline V gene sequence: CDR1 MNHEY, CDR2 SMNVEV (reference sequence). CDR3 protein: CASSPGTYNEQFF. CDR3 coding DNA: TGTGCCAGCAGTCCGGGGACCTACAATGAGCAGTTCTTC.

The count of this clone is one. The rearrangement joins TRBV28 to TRBJ2-3, with D perhaps matching TRBD1 (5 bases). V was clipped by 1 base and J by 6 bases, with 14 bases between them. This CDR3 has 15 amino acids. CDR1 MDHEN and CDR2 SYDVKM come from the germline V gene. CDR3 residues: CASSLLTAVLDTQYF. The CDR3 DNA sequence: TGTGCCAGCAGTTTATTGACAGCCGTACTGGATACGCAGTATTTT.

This clone was seen only once. J is TRBJ1-4 and V is TRBV27, with 8 bases that match TRBD1. Germline CDR1 is MNHEY and CDR2 is SMNVEV (reference sequence). V shed 4 bases, J shed 0 bases, and the junction held 4 bases outside the gene matches. CDR3 size: 16 residues. The CDR3 coding sequence is TGTGCCAGCAGTTGGACAGGGACCGCAACTAATGAAAAACTGTTTTTT. Its translation: CASSWTGTATNEKLFF.

This chain joins TRBV5-1 and TRBJ2-6; D gene uncertain. Trimming pared 4 bases from V and 0 bases from J, leaving 8 bases between. CDR3 length equals 15 residues. Germline CDR1 is SGHRS and CDR2 is YFSETQ. This CDR3 is CASSVPGSGANVLTF. CDR3 nucleotide sequence: TGCGCCAGCAGCGTTCCAGGCTCTGGGGCCAACGTCCTGACTTTC.

V and J are TRBV18 and TRBJ1-6; no clear D gene. The CDR3 totals 13 residues. Germline CDR1 and CDR2: KGHSH and LQKENI. V was shortened by 1 base and J by 6 bases, with 4 bases between the two germline ends. CDR3 coding DNA: TGTGCCAGCTCACCACTCTCTAATTCACCCCTCCACTTT. Its protein product is CASSPLSNSPLHF.

The V call is TRBV7-6, the J call TRBJ2-2; perhaps TRBD1 as D (5 bases). This CDR3 is 16 amino acids long. V lost 3 bases and J 4 bases, leaving 15 bases between the germline ends. The germline gives CDR1 SGHVS, CDR2 FNYEAQ. The CDR3 DNA reads as TGTGCCAGCAGCTTGTTCCAGGGCCGGGCCACCGGGGAGCTGTTTTTT. Protein: CASSLFQGRATGELFF.

The J gene is TRBJ2-2, the V gene TRBV7-3; D uncertain. V gave up 4 bases and J gave up 4 bases, with 13 bases separating them. This CDR3 is built from 15 residues. Germline V gene data show CDR1 as SGHTA and CDR2 as FQGTGA. In DNA form, the CDR3 reads TGTGCCAGCAGCTCCGGTCCTCGCGGCACCGGGGAGCTGTTTTTT. Amino acid sequence: CASSSGPRGTGELFF.

The V gene is TRBV7-6, the J gene TRBJ2-2; 8 nucleotides align to TRBD2. J was trimmed by 6 bases and V by 3 bases; bases with no gene match: 15. The CDR3 contains 18 residues. Germline V CDR1 and CDR2: SGHVS, FNYEAQ. The CDR3 loop is CASSLEIGLAGTPGELFF. As DNA, the CDR3 is TGTGCCAGCAGCTTGGAGATTGGGTTAGCGGGAACCCCCGGGGAGCTGTTTTTT.

V usage is TRBV19 and J usage is TRBJ2-3; 10 bases align to TRBD1. Unmatched junction bases numbered 5, after V lost 7 bases and J lost 7 bases. CDR1 and CDR2 from the germline V gene are LNHDA and SQIVND (reference sequence). The CDR3 is 13 amino acids. The DNA for the CDR3 is TGTGCCAGTAACCGGGACAGGGGAAATACGCAGTATTTT. It codes for CASNRDRGNTQYF.

The chain joins TRBV30 to TRBJ1-4; TRBD1 aligns across 7 bases. V was pared by 5 bases and J by 5 bases, with 8 bases of the junction left unmatched. Germline CDR1 GTSNPN, CDR2 SVGIG (reference sequence). This CDR3 spans 14 amino acids. CDR3 residues: CAWGRDSENEKLFF. The CDR3 DNA reads TGTGCCTGGGGAAGGGACAGCGAGAATGAAAAACTGTTTTTT.

V is TRBV5-1 and J is TRBJ2-5, with D uncertain. This CDR3 is 13 amino acids long. CDR1 SGHRS and CDR2 YFSETQ come from the germline V gene. With 4 bases removed from V and 2 bases from J, the gap between germline ends came to 9 bases. The CDR3 spells CASSVTLQETQYF. In DNA form, the CDR3 reads TGCGCCAGCAGCGTCACTTTACAAGAGACCCAGTACTTC.

J is TRBJ2-1 and V is TRBV13, with TRBD2 matching over 10 bases. Germline trimming cut 5 bases from V and 5 bases from J; bases unmatched to any gene: 12. The CDR3 is 17 residues long. Germline V gene lookup returns CDR1 PRHDT and CDR2 FYEKMQ (reference sequence). The CDR3: CASSLYLAGVSDNEQFF. CDR3 nucleotide sequence: TGTGCCAGCAGCCTATACCTAGCGGGAGTGAGTGACAATGAGCAGTTCTTC.

Only one count was recorded for this clone. V is TRBV6-5 and J is TRBJ2-7; 10 bases match TRBD1. Germline CDR1 MNHEY, CDR2 SVGAGI. V was clipped by 5 bases and J by 5 bases; unmatched bases: 6. This CDR3 has 14 residues. This chain's CDR3 is CASSRGDRGNEQYF. In DNA, the CDR3 is TGTGCCAGCAGTCGAGGGGACAGGGGTAACGAGCAGTACTTC.

J is TRBJ1-1 and V is TRBV19; the D is unclear. V was cut by 6 bases and J by 4 bases, with 15 bases left in between. Germline V gives CDR1 LNHDA, CDR2 SQIVND (reference sequence). The CDR3 length is 14 residues. The CDR3 loop reads CASSGKGRGTEAFF. CDR3 in DNA: TGTGCCAGTAGCGGGAAAGGTCGAGGCACTGAAGCTTTCTTT.

The V and J genes are TRBV18 and TRBJ1-5; no reliable D call. Trimming removed 1 base from V and 5 bases from J, with 6 bases in between. This CDR3 comprises 13 residues. Germline V gives CDR1 KGHSH, CDR2 LQKENI. The DNA for the CDR3 is TGTGCCAGCTCACCACTCAGGTATCAGCCCCAGCATTTT. Translated: CASSPLRYQPQHF.

The genes are TRBV6-5 and TRBJ2-3, with 7 bases matching TRBD1. The CDR3 loop spans 16 amino acids. Germline lookup yields CDR1 MNHEY and CDR2 SVGAGI. The trim removed 4 bases at V and 0 bases at J, leaving 7 bases unmatched. The CDR3 is CASSSLTGPSTDTQYF. CDR3 nucleotides: TGTGCCAGCAGTTCTTTGACAGGGCCCAGCACAGATACGCAGTATTTT.

This chain joins TRBV7-9 and TRBJ1-6; D call uncertain. Germline CDR1 reads SEHNR; CDR2 reads FQNEAQ (reference sequence). This CDR3 is 15 amino acids long. V lost 4 bases, J lost 7 bases, and 14 bases lay in between. Written as DNA, the CDR3 is TGTGCCAGCAGCTCTCCATCCCTACGAAATTCACCCCTCCACTTT. It translates to CASSSPSLRNSPLHF.

The CDR3 here is CASSNRGTGELFF. DNA of the CDR3: TGTGCCAGCAGCAACAGGGGAACCGGGGAGCTGTTTTTT. The rearrangement links TRBV27 to TRBJ2-2; 7 nucleotides line up with TRBD1. V shed 6 bases, J shed 5 bases, and the junction held 3 bases outside the gene matches. This CDR3 is built from 13 residues. Germline CDR1 reads MNHEY; CDR2 reads SMNVEV (reference sequence).

This chain uses TRBV5-1 with TRBJ2-2; 7 nucleotides match TRBD1. Germline trimming cut 0 bases from V and 6 bases from J; bases unmatched to any gene: 5. CDR3 length: 15 amino acids. The germline V gene has CDR1 SGHRS and CDR2 YFSETQ. The CDR3 spells CASSLVLTGAGELFF. In DNA, the CDR3 is TGCGCCAGCAGCTTGGTCCTAACAGGGGCCGGGGAGCTGTTTTTT.

The rearrangement links TRBV5-1 to TRBJ1-2; D unclear. The CDR3 loop spans 15 amino acids. Germline V gene lookup returns CDR1 SGHRS and CDR2 YFSETQ. V lost 0 bases to trimming and J lost 5 bases, with 14 bases between them. The CDR3 loop is CASSLGAAKEYGYTF. For the CDR3, the DNA is TGCGCCAGCAGCTTGGGGGCAGCCAAGGAATATGGCTACACCTTC.

This clone was seen only once. This chain uses TRBV7-8 with TRBJ1-3; possibly TRBD1 for D (6 bases). The CDR3 loop spans 15 amino acids. The V end was cut by 1 base, the J end by 4 bases, with 11 bases between. CDR1 SGHVS and CDR2 FQNEAQ come from the germline V gene. The CDR3 loop reads CASSLGTGFGNTIYF. CDR3 DNA sequence: TGTGCCAGCAGCTTAGGAACAGGGTTCGGAAACACCATATATTTT.

This chain links TRBV30 with TRBJ2-3, with D possibly matching TRBD2 (6 bases). Trimming took 6 bases from V and 5 from J, leaving 21 bases between them. Germline CDR1 is GTSNPN and CDR2 is SVGIG (reference sequence). This CDR3 is 15 amino acids long. The CDR3 is CACNIGDLGEDTQYF. The CDR3 nucleotides read TGTGCCTGTAACATCGGGGACTTAGGGGAAGATACGCAGTATTTT.

The chain employs TRBV18 and TRBJ2-1; possibly TRBD1 for D (6 bases). Germline assignment: CDR1 KGHSH and CDR2 LQKENI. This CDR3 has 13 residues. The V gene lost 5 bases and the J gene lost 7 bases, with 12 bases spanning the gap. In DNA form, the CDR3 reads TGTGCCAGCTCATGGCAGGGGTTGAATGAGCAGTTCTTC. Its translation is CASSWQGLNEQFF.